This T cell receptor (beta chain) stems from a study of blood T cell repertoires in COVID-19 (TCRdb year 2020). As for the study more broadly: Samples from collaborators originated in the United States, Italy and Spain and spanned both the acute and convalescent phases of COVID-19. The prospective study material was composed of cDNA or gDNA derived from T cells, B-cell-depleted T cells, or PBMCs. The dataset comprised deeply sampled blood TCRbeta repertoires from subjects exposed to, actively infected with, or recovered from COVID-19. The repertoires were released in a freely available public database meant as a resource for research on the immune response to SARS-CoV-2. The samples were drawn from two sources: the first 160 participants of the ongoing ImmuneRACE study, and 1,000 to 1,500 subjects contributed by 6 global collaborators. Nearly every sample came with metadata listing a de-identified subject ID, COVID-19 status, age in years and sex. Where available, HLA class I and class II types were taken from metadata supplied by the sample provider and were not determined by assay-based typing.

Remarks on this clone: Its antigen is unknown. Base-call qualities are not available, and no considerably larger clone is one nucleotide away.

From the cysteine up to the phenylalanine, the CDR3 has a length of 15 residues. Only CDR3 DNA remains: 45 bases, in frame from the first base. V is cut by 4 bases and J by 0 bases, and the space between the germline ends is 11 bases. Via the germline V gene, CDR1 is SGHDT and CDR2 YYEEEE. The paper's findings and limits, for the study overall: The quantity of clinical and demographic metadata differed by source and by participant and was supplied without curation.

At one collaborating source in Seattle, patients were enrolled during active infection and were followed longitudinally through the course of disease. The collaborating institutions used their own protocols to collect whole blood in K2EDTA tubes. Collaborator samples were shipped for TCRbeta analysis as frozen whole blood, isolated PBMCs, or DNA extracted from either sample type. The immunoSEQ Assay, a bias-controlled multiplex PCR, was used to amplify TCRbeta CDR3 regions from genomic DNA. The authors' analysis ran thus. The number of nucleated cells in each sample was estimated by amplification of reference gene primers within the assay. Sequence reads were collapsed and filtered to measure the absolute abundance of every unique TCRbeta CDR3 rearrangement. For each sample, productive Simpson clonality was calculated by taking the square root of Simpson's diversity index across productive rearrangements. The table comes from immuneACCESS by way of TCRdb, which keeps in-frame sequences with V and J called. Part of the clones is missing from these tables; in studies checked, under half for an unresolved V gene and the rest for unknown reasons. Clone size and V and J calls were adopted from that table, with D and trimming inferred from the DNA. The sample table contains 200,000 to 250,000 clones; only one count was recorded for 85% to 90% of them. The ten largest clones represent approximately 10% of the sample.

Source material: peripheral blood. This TCR was sampled from a man aged 50 to 60 with COVID-19, enrolled during active disease. In this chain, TRBV5-6 is recombined with TRBJ1-3; the best D guess is TRBD1, with 5 bases matching. The CDR3 region: CASSPGGFSGNTIYF. DNA sequence: TGTGCCAGCAGCCCTGGGGGGTTCTCTGGAAACACCATATATTTT.